These 9 T cell receptor beta chains were all obtained from the same sample, sequenced in a study of T cell repertoires in cytomegalovirus infection. In TCRdb, the reads were re-called with MiXCR into one record per CDR3 protein. Among some 500,000 distinct CDR3 sequences listed, roughly 43% were seen once. These receptors have no identified antigens. The material sequenced was cultured PBMCs, taken from culture after CMV antigen stimulation. All receptors derive from a human donor in good health (CMV status not recorded). Some clones in this sample may be carry-over from other donors' samples.

In nucleotides, the CDR3 is TGTGCCAGTAGTATGCCACAGGGGACTTCTATCGGTTCACCCCTCCACTTT. Its protein is CASSMPQGTSIGSPLHF. The V gene is TRBV19, the J gene TRBJ1-6; 7 nucleotides line up with TRBD1. With V trimmed by 3 bases and J by 9 bases, 14 bases remained unmatched. Germline V gives CDR1 LNHDA, CDR2 SQIVND (reference sequence). The CDR3 consists of 17 residues.

The chain links TRBV18 to TRBJ2-3; 8 positions agree with TRBD2. CDR1 and CDR2 (germline): KGHSH, LQKENI. J was trimmed by 1 base and V by 1 base; bases with no gene match: 4. This CDR3 comprises 16 residues. Here the CDR3 DNA reads TGTGCCAGCTCACCACTCGCGGGGGGTCGCACAGATACGCAGTATTTT. Amino acid sequence: CASSPLAGGRTDTQYF.

This chain links TRBV28 with TRBJ1-2; 8 bases map to TRBD1. The CDR3 extends over 14 amino acids. Germline lookup yields CDR1 MDHEN and CDR2 SYDVKM. With V trimmed by 4 bases and J by 2 bases, 3 bases remained unmatched. The CDR3 bases are TGTGCCAGCAGTTCGGGACAGGCCAACTATGGCTACACCTTC. It yields the protein CASSSGQANYGYTF.

The chain has TRBV12-3 or TRBV12-4 and TRBJ1-5; D possibly corresponds to TRBD1 (6 bases). Trimming removed 2 bases from V and 6 bases from J, with 14 bases in between. The CDR3 consists of 15 residues. The CDR3 loop is CASSLWSGGTQPQHF. The CDR3 DNA follows: TGTGCCAGCAGTTTATGGTCGGGGGGCACTCAGCCCCAGCATTTT.

The genes are TRBV19 and TRBJ1-6, with D hard to call. Per germline, CDR1 LNHDA and CDR2 SQIVND (reference sequence). Trimming left V 3 bases short and J 6 bases short, with 12 bases between. This CDR3 is built from 15 residues. CDR3 region: CASSMRGMGNSPLHF. CDR3 nucleotide sequence: TGTGCCAGTAGTATGAGAGGGATGGGTAATTCACCCCTCCACTTT.

This clonotype has only a few counts. The V call is TRBV11-2, the J call TRBJ2-7; 9 bases fit TRBD2. Germline V gene lookup returns CDR1 SGHAT and CDR2 FQNNGV. The J segment lost 3 bases and the V segment lost 1 base, leaving 7 bases of the junction unmatched. The CDR3 is 16 residues long. This CDR3 is CASSLVGGRAVYEQYF. The CDR3 DNA reads TGTGCCAGCAGCTTAGTCGGCGGGAGGGCCGTCTACGAGCAGTACTTC. Combining the CDR3 with reference TRBV11-2 and TRBJ2-7 gives the whole variable domain EAGVAQSPRYKIIEKRQSVAFWCNPISGHATLYWYQQILGQGPKLLIQFQNNGVVDDSQLPKDRFSAERLKGVDSTLKIQPAKLEDSAVYLCASSLVGGRAVYEQYFGPGTRLTVT.

The chain combines TRBV10-3 with TRBJ1-1, with a tentative D call TRBD1 (6 bases). Between the trimmed V and J ends, which lost 10 bases and 2 bases, there was a span of 11 bases. CDR1 and CDR2 (germline): ENHRY, SYGVKD. This CDR3 contains 12 residues. Here the CDR3 DNA reads TGTGCCACTCGGACAGCTAACACTGAAGCTTTCTTT. Amino acid sequence: CATRTANTEAFF.

This chain uses TRBV27 with TRBJ2-7; the match to TRBD1 covers 7 bases. V trimming: 4 bases; J trimming: 4 bases; junction bases outside the gene matches: 10. Germline V lookup: CDR1 MNHEY, CDR2 SMNVEV (reference sequence). This CDR3 comprises 15 residues. The DNA for the CDR3 is TGTGCCAGCAGTTCGCGACAGGGTATCGTTTACGAGCAGTACTTC. It yields the protein CASSSRQGIVYEQYF.

CDR3 sequence reads: CASSHKTSGGDTQYF. For the CDR3, the DNA is TGTGCCAGCAGCCATAAGACTAGCGGGGGGGATACGCAGTATTTT. The chain couples TRBV7-2 to TRBJ2-3; 13 bases align to TRBD2. The CDR3 is made up of 15 amino acids. In germline, CDR1 is SGHTA, CDR2 FQGNSA. Trimming removed 5 bases from V and 6 bases from J; junction bases left unmatched: 5.